This TCR beta chain stems from a study of blood T cells in healthy people across ages (dated by TCRdb to 2015 to 2017). In the study overall: In model experiments, template switching captured roughly one uniquely barcoded TCR beta cDNA molecule for every two T cells. Using deep sequencing normalized with unique cDNA molecular identifiers, the study measured how TCR beta repertoire diversity changes with age. Donors of different ages were randomly distributed across sequencing lanes to avoid experimental bias. The donors were split into four age groups: young (average around 15 years), middle-aged (over 35), aged (about 56) and long-lived (approximately 80). Two additional independent replicas of 1 million unique cDNA reads from the same blood draw were analyzed for two donors (one aged 18 to 29 and one aged 80 or older).

Libraries were constructed by 5' RACE. The sequencer listed for this sample is Illumina HiSeq 2500. A second PCR of about 7 to 12 cycles was run with a J-beta primer mix and a sample-barcoded 5' primer. Each TCR beta cDNA molecule received a unique molecular identifier from a template-switch 5' adaptor carrying 12 random nucleotides. At least 3 million CDR3-containing paired-end reads were obtained from each sample. All of the RNA was converted into first-strand cDNA using the Mint cDNA synthesis kit, with a TRBC-specific oligonucleotide serving as the primer. After uracil-DNA glycosylase treatment, a first 18-cycle PCR used universal primers M1SS and BC2_uni_R on all cDNA. The paper's processing steps were these. Normalization of each sample was performed by random selection of 1 million high-quality reads, each carrying a distinct molecular identifier. Reads sharing molecular identifiers were discarded rather than binned into consensus sequences. MiTCR, with a Q25 quality threshold and the strictest error-elimination algorithm, was used for CDR3 identification, clonotype clustering and error correction. A nonparametric unseen species model with Euler transformation was used to estimate a lower bound on total TCR beta diversity. Clones were called with MiXCR by TCRdb after fastp trimmed the public reads at Q25, and only in-frame beta chains were retained. Records with the same CDR3 protein are collapsed into one entry carrying the most frequent genes and DNA. The V and J calls were not made by the authors but by TCRdb's processing. Counted in this sample were 780,000 or so distinct CDR3 sequences; approximately 53% of them appeared once. Roughly 26% of the sample comes from the top ten.

The roughly 39 donors, aged about 6 to 95 years, were systemically healthy Caucasian individuals from Russia. Around 10 milliliters of peripheral blood were collected from each donor into EDTA-treated Vacutainer tubes. Ficoll-Paque density-gradient centrifugation was used to isolate PBMCs, with at least 7 million per sample. Trizol reagent was used to extract total RNA from PBMCs, with at least 6 micrograms per sample. For every donor, an aliquot of PBMCs went through flow cytometry to measure the percentages of naive CD45RAhigh/CD27high T cells. Concerning this clonotype: Which antigen it targets is not known. No quality values exist for individual bases; no much larger clone is one base distant.

On the study overall, not on this receptor specifically: There was a strong correlation between observed TCR beta diversity and the percentage of naive T cells measured by flow cytometry. Observed TCR beta diversity per million T cells fell roughly linearly with age, and a significant reduction was already apparent by age around 40. Conclusive comparison of naive and antigen-experienced compartments was prevented by the profiling of bulk unsorted PBMCs. Because the CMV infection status of the donors was unknown, age-related changes in expanded clonotypes may potentially have been confounded. Total diversity estimates from one million sequenced T cells were considered lower bounds and underestimates. Compared with the aged group, the long-lived group had more naive CD4+ T cells, fewer expanded clones and increased TCR diversity, a pattern suggesting age selection.

V ends up 5 bases short and J 0 bases short, with an unmatched junction base count of 13. The CDR3 measures 18 amino acids from cysteine to phenylalanine. Kept here is only the CDR3 DNA, which spans 54 bases and is read in frame from base 1. CDR1 and CDR2, looked up from the germline V gene, are SNHLY and FYNNEI. The receptor comes from a man aged 35 to 55 in good health. The sequence is built from TRBV2 and TRBJ2-5; TRBD2 fits 9 bases in the junction. Specimen: blood. The CDR3 in this case is CASSTEGASGMYQETQYF. In nucleotides, the sequence is TGTGCCAGCAGTACCGAGGGGGCTAGCGGGATGTACCAAGAGACCCAGTACTTC. Reference TRBV2 and TRBJ2-5 genes cover what lies past the CDR3, so the full variable domain is EPEVTQTPSHQVTQMGQEVILRCVPISNHLYFYWYRQILGQKVEFLVSFYNNEISEKSEIFDDQFSVERPDGSNFTLKIRSTKLEDSAMYFCASSTEGASGMYQETQYFGPGTRLLVL.